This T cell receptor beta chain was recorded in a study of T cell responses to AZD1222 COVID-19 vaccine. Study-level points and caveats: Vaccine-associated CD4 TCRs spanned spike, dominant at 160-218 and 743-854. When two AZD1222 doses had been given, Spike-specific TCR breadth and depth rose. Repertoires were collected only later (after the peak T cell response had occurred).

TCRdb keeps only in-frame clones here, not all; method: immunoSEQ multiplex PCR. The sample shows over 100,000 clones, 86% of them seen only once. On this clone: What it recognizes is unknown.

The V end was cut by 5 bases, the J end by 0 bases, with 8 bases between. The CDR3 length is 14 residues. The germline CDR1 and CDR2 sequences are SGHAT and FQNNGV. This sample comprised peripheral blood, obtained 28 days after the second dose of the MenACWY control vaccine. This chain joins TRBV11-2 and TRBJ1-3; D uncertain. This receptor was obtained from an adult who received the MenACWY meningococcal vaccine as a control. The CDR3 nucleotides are TGTGCCAGCAGCATAGCAATCTCTGGAAACACCATATATTTT. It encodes CASSIAISGNTIYF.